This T cell receptor beta chain derives from a study of T cells after yellow fever vaccination. As TCR cDNA was made by 5'RACE template switching, a universal primer site and UMIs were added. TCRdb ran MiXCR on the 5' RACE reads and lists one entry per CDR3 protein. The data hold roughly 350,000 distinct CDR3 sequences, with over 4% observed a single time. V was trimmed by 1 base and J by 10 bases, leaving 11 bases between them. The germline V gene encodes CDR1 SGHTA and CDR2 FQGNSA. The CDR3 runs 14 residues. This clonotype was detected many times. The chain combines TRBV7-2 with TRBJ1-6, with unresolved D. The sample in question was PBMCs, obtained 5 days after the yellow fever booster vaccination. The origin of this receptor is a man younger than 30 who received the YFV17D yellow fever vaccine. In DNA form, the CDR3 reads TGTGCCAGCAGCTTAGACGGCTCCGGGTCACCCCTCCACTTT. Protein: CASSLDGSGSPLHF.